This passage covers 15 T cell receptor beta chains from one sample sequenced in a study of blood T cell repertoires in COVID-19. Measured with immunoSEQ multiplex PCR; TCRdb has only the in-frame clones, and not every one. The table has roughly 230,000 clones, approximately 88% seen once. What was sequenced was peripheral blood. These TCRs come from a man in his forties with acute or convalescent COVID-19.

The chain recombines TRBV2 with TRBJ1-6, with D possibly TRBD1 on 6 matching bases. V was cut by 3 bases and J by 4 bases, with 10 bases left in between. Germline V gives CDR1 SNHLY, CDR2 FYNNEI. The CDR3 loop spans 15 amino acids. The CDR3 protein is CASSDGQPYNSPLHF. Written as DNA, the CDR3 is TGTGCCAGCAGTGACGGACAGCCATATAATTCACCCCTCCACTTT.

This clone was picked up a small number of times. The rearrangement joins TRBV25-1 to TRBJ1-2; no firm D call. The germline V gene encodes CDR1 MGHDK and CDR2 SYGVNS. The CDR3 covers 13 residues. Between the trimmed V and J ends, which lost 0 bases and 3 bases, there was a span of 5 bases. The CDR3 protein is CASSEYPDYGYTF. CDR3 in DNA: TGTGCCAGCAGTGAATACCCTGACTATGGCTACACCTTC.

The V call is TRBV27, the J call TRBJ2-1; TRBD1 agrees at 10 bases. With 3 bases clipped from V and 6 bases from J, the junction kept 2 bases outside the gene matches. From germline, CDR1 is MNHEY and CDR2 SMNVEV (reference sequence). CDR3 length: 14 amino acids. CDR3 in amino acids: CASSLDRGFNEQFF. The CDR3 DNA follows: TGTGCCAGCAGTTTGGACAGGGGGTTCAATGAGCAGTTCTTC.

This chain joins TRBV7-2 and TRBJ1-2; unclear D gene. The CDR3 is made up of 14 amino acids. Trimming stripped 1 base from V and 4 bases from J, with 10 bases between. Germline CDR1 SGHTA, CDR2 FQGNSA. CDR3 sequence (DNA): TGTGCCAGCAGCTTAGAAGCGCCCATCTATGGCTACACCTTC. This translates into CASSLEAPIYGYTF.

V gene TRBV18 combines with J gene TRBJ2-1; no reliable D call. V was trimmed by 5 bases and J by 2 bases, leaving 16 bases between them. Germline values: CDR1 KGHSH, CDR2 LQKENI. The CDR3 contains 16 residues. DNA of the CDR3: TGTGCCAGCTCATCTCCCCAAGAGGTGACCTACAATGAGCAGTTCTTC. Translation gives CASSSPQEVTYNEQFF.

This sequence joins TRBV25-1 and TRBJ2-7, with TRBD1 matching over 7 bases. The V gene end was trimmed by 4 bases and the J gene end by 5 bases; junction bases not matched to a gene: 2. This CDR3 contains 12 residues. CDR1 is MGHDK, CDR2 SYGVNS, per germline. The CDR3 DNA sequence: TGTGCCAGCAGTGGGACAGGCCACGAGCAGTACTTC. Amino acid sequence: CASSGTGHEQYF.

This chain joins TRBV29-1 and TRBJ1-4, with D possibly being TRBD1 (5 bases). Per germline, CDR1 SQVTM and CDR2 ANQGSEA. The CDR3 extends over 13 amino acids. Trimming removed 1 base at V and 4 bases at J, with 7 bases between. CDR3 sequence reads: CSVEGGYNEKLFF. In DNA, the CDR3 is TGCAGCGTTGAAGGGGGCTATAATGAAAAACTGTTTTTT.

The chain has TRBV11-2 and TRBJ2-3, with a weak D call TRBD2 (7 bases). The CDR3 length is 17 residues. The germline V gene encodes CDR1 SGHAT and CDR2 FQNNGV. Trimming removed 3 bases at V and 2 bases at J, with 18 bases between. CDR3: CASSLRGGRLYTDTQYF. The CDR3 nucleotides read TGTGCCAGCAGCTTGAGGGGGGGACGGCTATACACAGATACGCAGTATTTT. Combining the CDR3 with reference TRBV11-2 and TRBJ2-3 gives the whole variable domain EAGVAQSPRYKIIEKRQSVAFWCNPISGHATLYWYQQILGQGPKLLIQFQNNGVVDDSQLPKDRFSAERLKGVDSTLKIQPAKLEDSAVYLCASSLRGGRLYTDTQYFGPGTRLTVL.

This chain links TRBV7-9 with TRBJ2-3; TRBD2 matches at 13 bases. CDR3 length: 16 amino acids. Trimming removed 5 bases from V and 2 bases from J; junction bases left unmatched: 4. CDR1 and CDR2 (germline): SEHNR, FQNEAQ (reference sequence). The DNA for the CDR3 is TGTGCCAGCAGCGAGGGGACTAGCGGGGACACAGATACGCAGTATTTT. It encodes CASSEGTSGDTDTQYF.

The rearrangement joins TRBV28 to TRBJ2-4; TRBD1 might be the D (6 bases). This CDR3 is 13 amino acids long. The ends were cut back, 6 bases at V and 8 bases at J, with 14 bases in the middle. Germline-derived CDR1 and CDR2 are MDHEN and SYDVKM. The DNA of the CDR3 is TGTGCCAGCAGGCTACAGGGTTCCCACATTCAGTACTTC. Translated, it gives CASRLQGSHIQYF. Using reference TRBV28 and TRBJ2-4 for the parts outside the CDR3, the full variable domain is DVKVTQSSRYLVKRTGEKVFLECVQDMDHENMFWYRQDPGLGLRLIYFSYDVKMKEKGDIPEGYSVSREKKERFSLILESASTNQTSMYLCASRLQGSHIQYFGAGTRLSVL.

The chain employs TRBV7-6 and TRBJ2-5; TRBD2 agrees at 9 bases. Germline V gene sequence: CDR1 SGHVS, CDR2 FNYEAQ. V gave up 5 bases and J gave up 2 bases; unmatched junction bases: 9. The CDR3 consists of 16 residues. The chain's CDR3 is CASSARLAALQETQYF. The CDR3 bases are TGTGCCAGCAGCGCCAGACTAGCGGCTTTGCAAGAGACCCAGTACTTC.

This clone was recorded a few times. This chain uses TRBV5-4 with TRBJ2-1; 8 bases map to TRBD1. The V and J ends lost 4 bases and 8 bases, in that order; junction bases with no gene match: 8. The germline V gene has CDR1 SGHNT and CDR2 YYREEE (reference sequence). The CDR3 contains 14 residues. CDR3 region: CASSPRTGSYEQFF. Here the CDR3 DNA reads TGTGCCAGCAGCCCTAGGACAGGGTCGTATGAGCAGTTCTTC.

The V and J genes are TRBV25-1 and TRBJ1-4, with a tentative D call TRBD1 (6 bases). The germline V and J ends were trimmed by 3 bases and 4 bases, with 9 bases remaining between them. The germline CDR1 and CDR2 sequences are MGHDK and SYGVNS. The CDR3 has 14 amino acids. CDR3 residues: CASSDPRGNEKLFF. CDR3 in DNA: TGTGCCAGCAGTGACCCCAGGGGTAATGAAAAACTGTTTTTT.

The rearrangement uses TRBV18 and TRBJ1-1; 10 nucleotides line up with TRBD1. V shed 6 bases, J shed 7 bases, and the junction held 11 bases outside the gene matches. Germline CDR1 and CDR2: KGHSH and LQKENI. CDR3 size: 15 residues. In DNA, the CDR3 is TGTGCCAGCTCTCACTCCGACAGGGGGCAGGGTGAAGCTTTCTTT. Its translation: CASSHSDRGQGEAFF.

The chain combines TRBV10-3 with TRBJ2-1; D is perhaps TRBD2 (6 bases). Germline lookup yields CDR1 ENHRY and CDR2 SYGVKD. Trimming pared 8 bases from V and 8 bases from J, leaving 13 bases between. The CDR3 extends over 12 amino acids. The CDR3 nucleotides read TGTGCCATCGGGGGGTACCCGGATGAGCAGTTCTTC. This encodes CAIGGYPDEQFF.